The clone carrying this TCR beta chain showed up many times. The source of the PBMCs was approximately 9.5 ml of fresh peripheral blood. Germline V gives CDR1 ENHRY, CDR2 SYGVKD. Between the trimmed V and J ends, which lost 5 bases and 0 bases, there was a span of 7 bases. The CDR3 consists of 13 residues. This entry is derived from a study of T cells in Graves' hyperthyroidism and ophthalmopathy. Authors of the study amplified TCR beta CDR3 regions from RNA transcripts. HTBI primers were used for first-round RT-PCR of the TCR CDR3. TCRdb passed the multiplex PCR reads through MiXCR, listing each CDR3 protein once. This sample has 270,000 or so distinct CDR3 sequences; 25% occur once, and the top ten carry around 30%.

The receptor comes from a middle-aged man with Graves' hyperthyroidism that later progressed to Graves' ophthalmopathy. The sequencing input was blood. This sequence joins TRBV10-3 and TRBJ1-2; D not certain. The CDR3 sequence is CAISHKANYGYTF. The CDR3 DNA reads TGTGCCATCAGTCACAAAGCTAACTATGGCTACACCTTC.